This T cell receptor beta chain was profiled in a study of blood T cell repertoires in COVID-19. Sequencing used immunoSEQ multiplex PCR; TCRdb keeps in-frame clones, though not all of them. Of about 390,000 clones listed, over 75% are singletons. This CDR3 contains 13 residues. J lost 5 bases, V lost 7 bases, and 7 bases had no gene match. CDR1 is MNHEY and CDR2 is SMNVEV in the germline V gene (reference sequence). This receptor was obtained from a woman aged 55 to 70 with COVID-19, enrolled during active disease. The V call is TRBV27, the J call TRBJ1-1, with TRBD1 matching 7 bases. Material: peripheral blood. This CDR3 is CASMNRGTTEAFF. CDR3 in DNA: TGTGCCAGCATGAACAGGGGAACTACTGAAGCTTTCTTT.